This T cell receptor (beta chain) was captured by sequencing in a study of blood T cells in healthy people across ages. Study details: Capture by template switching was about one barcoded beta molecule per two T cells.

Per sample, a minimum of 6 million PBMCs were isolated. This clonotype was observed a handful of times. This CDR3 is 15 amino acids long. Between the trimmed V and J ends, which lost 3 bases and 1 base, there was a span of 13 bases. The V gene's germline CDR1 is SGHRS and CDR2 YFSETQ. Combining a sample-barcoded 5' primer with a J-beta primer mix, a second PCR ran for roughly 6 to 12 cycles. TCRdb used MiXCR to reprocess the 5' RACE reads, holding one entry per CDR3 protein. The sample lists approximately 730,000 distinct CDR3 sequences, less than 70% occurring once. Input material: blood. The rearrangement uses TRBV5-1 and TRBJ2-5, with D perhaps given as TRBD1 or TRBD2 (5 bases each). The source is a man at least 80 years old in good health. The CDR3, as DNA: TGCGCCAGCAGCTCCGGGACGAGTACCCAAGAGACCCAGTACTTC. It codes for CASSSGTSTQETQYF.